This TCR beta chain was obtained from a study of T cell clonotyping in hematopoietic cell transplantation. As to this clone: What it binds is not known.

General study results and limits: At the given depth, recipient repertoires were over 97% de novo clonotypes.

With 3 bases removed from V and 2 bases from J, the gap between germline ends came to 19 bases. The CDR3 runs to 17 residues. Per the germline V gene, CDR1 is SGHRS and CDR2 is YFSETQ. Profiled with immunoSEQ multiplex PCR; TCRdb holds only in-frame clones, not every one. The data show roughly 11,000 clones, 80% to 90% seen once. This TCR was recovered from a human donor who either received an allogeneic hematopoietic cell transplant for a myeloid malignancy or was a related donor (not recorded which). Some clones in this sample may be carry-over from other donors' samples. Sequencing was done on a sample of peripheral blood mononuclear cells. This rearrangement joins TRBV5-1 to TRBJ2-3; maybe TRBD1 (5 bases). CDR3 nucleotide sequence: TGCGCCAGCAGCTCGCGTCCTCTCCAGGGTTTCACAGATACGCAGTATTTT. Protein product: CASSSRPLQGFTDTQYF.